There are a few counts of the clone carrying this T cell receptor beta chain. As originally analysed: Reference gene primer amplification gave estimated nucleated cell counts. Sequencing was performed with immunoSEQ multiplex PCR; in TCRdb, only in-frame clones are kept and a portion is missing. That table gives V, J and clone size, and the DNA gave D and trimming. The table lists around 320,000 clones, roughly 88% of them singletons. This sample was included in a study of blood T cell repertoires in COVID-19. Study information: The analysed material was cDNA or gDNA that came from T cells, B-cell-depleted T cells, or PBMCs.

The CDR3 is 13 residues long. Germline CDR1 and CDR2: SGHNT and YYREEE (reference sequence). V shed 1 base and J shed 0 bases, with 4 bases lying between them. The sequence came from a woman aged 25 to 39 who had recovered from COVID-19. This chain connects TRBV5-4 to TRBJ1-1, with D hard to call. Sequencing used peripheral blood. CDR3 coding DNA: TGTGCCAGCAGCTTGACAGTGAACACTGAAGCTTTCTTT. This translates into CASSLTVNTEAFF.